This record concerns one T cell receptor (beta chain) sequence. The CDR3 is 15 residues long. Germline V lookup: CDR1 SSHAT, CDR2 FNYEAQ (reference sequence). Germline trimming cut 1 base from V and 4 bases from J; bases unmatched to any gene: 4. The sample comes from a study of control samples from healthy donors and cancer patients. Profiled with immunoSEQ multiplex PCR; TCRdb holds only in-frame clones, not every one. This sample has fewer than 200,000 clones; about 94% occur once, and the top ten carry over 4%. The V and J genes are TRBV7-7 and TRBJ2-1; 7 nucleotides align to TRBD2. Sequencing was done on a sample of blood. The sequence was obtained from an older woman in good health. Here the CDR3 DNA reads TGTGCCAGCAGCTTAGGTCTAGCGGCGTACAATGAGCAGTTCTTC. Its translation: CASSLGLAAYNEQFF.